This is a list of T cell receptor beta chains from one sample in a study of cytomegalovirus exposure and HLA in healthy donors. Some clones are missing from TCRdb's copy, which holds only in-frame ones; the method was immunoSEQ multiplex PCR. The sample consists of 200,000 to 250,000 clones, 60% to 80% of them appearing once. Sequenced sample: PBMCs. The source of these receptors is a woman in her twenties or thirties in good health and CMV-seronegative. CDR3s include the opening cysteine and the closing phenylalanine or tryptophan. The D gene is left open where the match is weak. A clone size is listed for some rows: how often the clone was seen (once, few, many), or a class if it is expanded.

V gene: TRBV19
J gene: TRBJ1-1
D gene: .
clone size: .
CDR3 protein: CASSIGGQVNTEAFF
CDR3 DNA: TGTGCCAGTAGTATAGGGGGGCAGGTGAACACTGAAGCTTTCTTT

V gene: TRBV6-6
J gene: TRBJ1-4
D gene: .
clone size: few
CDR3 protein: CASRSRDSGPNEKLFF
CDR3 DNA: TGTGCCAGCAGAAGCCGGGACTCAGGCCCCAATGAAAAACTGTTTTTT

V gene: TRBV9
J gene: TRBJ2-5
D gene: TRBD2
clone size: few
CDR3 protein: CASSGSGTSGETQYF
CDR3 DNA: TGTGCCAGCAGCGGATCCGGGACTAGCGGGGAGACCCAGTACTTC

V gene: TRBV6-6
J gene: TRBJ2-7
D gene: .
clone size: .
CDR3 protein: CASRPPGSHEQYF
CDR3 DNA: TGTGCCAGCAGACCCCCGGGAAGCCACGAGCAGTACTTC

V gene: TRBV30
J gene: TRBJ2-5
D gene: .
clone size: .
CDR3 protein: CAWRSLAWETQYF
CDR3 DNA: TGTGCCTGGAGAAGTCTAGCATGGGAGACCCAGTACTTC

V gene: TRBV7-9
J gene: TRBJ2-2
D gene: .
clone size: .
CDR3 protein: CASSDLADPGELFF
CDR3 DNA: TGTGCCAGCAGCGACTTAGCGGATCCCGGGGAGCTGTTTTTT

V gene: TRBV7-9
J gene: TRBJ2-7
D gene: .
clone size: .
CDR3 protein: CASSLDAGEQYF
CDR3 DNA: TGTGCCAGCAGCTTAGACGCGGGGGAGCAGTACTTC

V gene: TRBV5-4
J gene: TRBJ1-1
D gene: TRBD1
clone size: .
CDR3 protein: CASSWTGAPEAFF
CDR3 DNA: TGTGCCAGCAGTTGGACAGGGGCTCCAGAAGCTTTCTTT

V gene: TRBV5-8
J gene: TRBJ2-1
D gene: TRBD1
clone size: .
CDR3 protein: CAISLEGGGTGLESEQFF
CDR3 DNA: TGTGCCATCAGCTTGGAGGGTGGGGGGACAGGGTTGGAGAGTGAGCAGTTCTTC

V gene: TRBV6-1
J gene: TRBJ1-2
D gene: .
clone size: .
CDR3 protein: CASSDFGGYTF
CDR3 DNA: TGTGCCAGCAGCGACTTTGGGGGCTACACCTTC

V gene: TRBV29-1
J gene: TRBJ1-1
D gene: .
clone size: once
CDR3 protein: CSATRQPNTEAFF
CDR3 DNA: TGCAGCGCCACCAGACAGCCTAACACTGAAGCTTTCTTT

V gene: TRBV11-2
J gene: TRBJ2-3
D gene: .
clone size: .
CDR3 protein: CASSQSTDTQYF
CDR3 DNA: TGTGCCAGCAGCCAAAGCACAGATACGCAGTATTTT

V gene: TRBV5-1
J gene: TRBJ1-1
D gene: .
clone size: .
CDR3 protein: CASSLAPGLVTEAFF
CDR3 DNA: TGCGCCAGCAGCTTGGCCCCAGGGCTGGTCACTGAAGCTTTCTTT

V gene: TRBV5-1
J gene: TRBJ2-7
D gene: TRBD1
clone size: .
CDR3 protein: CASSSEGQGQYEQYF
CDR3 DNA: TGCGCCAGCAGCTCCGAGGGACAGGGTCAATACGAGCAGTACTTC

V gene: TRBV4-1
J gene: TRBJ2-1
D gene: TRBD1
clone size: .
CDR3 protein: CASSQGDRYNEQFF
CDR3 DNA: TGCGCCAGCAGCCAAGGGGACAGGTACAATGAGCAGTTCTTC

V gene: TRBV5-6
J gene: TRBJ1-1
D gene: .
clone size: .
CDR3 protein: CASTLDWGGNTEAFF
CDR3 DNA: TGTGCCAGCACCCTGGACTGGGGGGGGAACACTGAAGCTTTCTTT

V gene: TRBV6-5
J gene: TRBJ1-1
D gene: .
clone size: once
CDR3 protein: CASSTSLLVNTEAFF
CDR3 DNA: TGTGCCAGCAGTACTTCCCTCCTGGTGAACACTGAAGCTTTCTTT

V gene: TRBV5-1
J gene: TRBJ2-1
D gene: .
clone size: .
CDR3 protein: CASSLGRGAKNEQFF
CDR3 DNA: TGCGCCAGCAGCTTGGGCCGGGGGGCAAAAAATGAGCAGTTCTTC

V gene: TRBV11-2
J gene: TRBJ1-5
D gene: TRBD1
clone size: .
CDR3 protein: CASSPTGRLTVTDTQHF
CDR3 DNA: TGTGCCAGCAGCCCGACAGGGAGACTCACGGTCACAGATACGCAGCATTTT

V gene: TRBV27
J gene: TRBJ2-7
D gene: TRBD1
clone size: .
CDR3 protein: CASSTPGTDQAYEQYF
CDR3 DNA: TGTGCCAGCAGTACCCCCGGGACAGACCAGGCCTACGAGCAGTACTTC

V gene: TRBV29-1
J gene: TRBJ2-5
D gene: .
clone size: .
CDR3 protein: CSSYSPFSEAQYF
CDR3 DNA: TGCAGCTCCTACAGCCCTTTCTCGGAGGCCCAGTACTTC

V gene: TRBV19
J gene: TRBJ2-7
D gene: .
clone size: .
CDR3 protein: CASSISLQLYEQYF
CDR3 DNA: TGTGCCAGTAGTATAAGTCTCCAACTCTACGAGCAGTACTTC

V gene: TRBV5-6
J gene: TRBJ1-5
D gene: TRBD1
clone size: .
CDR3 protein: CASSHRPGGTNQPQHF
CDR3 DNA: TGTGCCAGCAGCCACCGCCCAGGGGGGACGAATCAGCCCCAGCATTTT

V gene: TRBV6-4
J gene: TRBJ2-1
D gene: TRBD2
clone size: .
CDR3 protein: CASSPSGGYYNEQFF
CDR3 DNA: TGTGCCAGCAGTCCGAGCGGGGGTTACTACAATGAGCAGTTCTTC